This entry lists 15 T cell receptor beta chains sequenced from one sample in a study of blood T cell repertoires in COVID-19. Sequencing used immunoSEQ multiplex PCR; TCRdb keeps in-frame clones, though not all of them. The sample records 250,000 to 300,000 clones, approximately 86% being singletons. The source material was peripheral blood. These receptors were taken from a woman in her 70s with COVID-19, enrolled during active disease.

The chain uses TRBV24-1 and TRBJ2-5, with TRBD2 identical over 12 bases. This CDR3 spans 19 amino acids. With V trimmed by 0 bases and J by 5 bases, 12 bases remained unmatched. The germline gives CDR1 KGHDR, CDR2 SFDVKD. The CDR3 sequence is CATSDLRASGGAGVETQYF. The CDR3, as DNA: TGTGCCACCAGTGATTTGAGGGCTAGCGGGGGGGCAGGCGTTGAGACCCAGTACTTC.

The CDR3 coding sequence is TGTGCCAGCAGTTACGAGTACAGCAATCAGCCCCAGCATTTT. Protein product: CASSYEYSNQPQHF. The chain carries TRBV6-9 and TRBJ1-5; D unresolved. Germline loops: CDR1 MNHGY, CDR2 SVAAGI. Trimming shortened V by 3 bases and J by 1 base, and 7 bases separated the two germline ends. CDR3 size: 14 residues.

The chain is built from TRBV9 and TRBJ2-5, with D unresolved. CDR1 SGDLS and CDR2 YYNGEE come from the germline V gene. V dropped 4 bases and J dropped 5 bases, with 12 bases sitting between them. The CDR3 sequence is 13 residues long. The CDR3 nucleotides read TGTGCCAGCAGCCCTTCGTTCTCGGAGACCCAGTACTTC. It specifies CASSPSFSETQYF.

This rearrangement joins TRBV30 to TRBJ1-5; D remains unclear. CDR1 and CDR2 from the germline V gene are GTSNPN and SVGIG (reference sequence). The CDR3 totals 16 residues. V shed 1 base and J shed 4 bases, with 17 bases lying between them. The CDR3 DNA reads TGTGCCTGGAGTGAAGGGCTCCTCACGGGAAATCAGCCCCAGCATTTT. Its protein product is CAWSEGLLTGNQPQHF.

The chain joins TRBV15 to TRBJ2-5; tentatively, D is TRBD2 (6 bases). The V gene lost 0 bases and the J gene lost 2 bases, with 13 bases spanning the gap. This CDR3 is 16 amino acids long. The germline gives CDR1 LNHNV, CDR2 YYDKDF (reference sequence). CDR3: CATSRDQFGGQETQYF. In DNA, the CDR3 is TGTGCCACCAGCAGAGATCAGTTCGGGGGTCAAGAGACCCAGTACTTC.

CDR3 DNA: TGTGCCAGCAGCAGGACAGGGGTTCAGCCCCAGCATTTT. Amino acid sequence: CASSRTGVQPQHF. This chain joins TRBV5-6 and TRBJ1-5; 9 bases align to TRBD1. The CDR3 has 13 residues. Germline assignment: CDR1 SGHDT and CDR2 YYEEEE. V trimming: 4 bases; J trimming: 6 bases; junction bases outside the gene matches: 2.

This clone has more than one count but fewer than ten. The V and J genes are TRBV11-2 and TRBJ2-7, with a possible D match to TRBD2 (6 bases). Trimming removed 3 bases from V and 1 base from J, with 10 bases in between. The CDR3 covers 14 residues. Germline assignment: CDR1 SGHAT and CDR2 FQNNGV. CDR3 nucleotide sequence: TGTGCCAGCAGCTTTCGACTAGTTTCCTACGAGCAGTACTTC. Its protein is CASSFRLVSYEQYF.

The V gene is TRBV27, the J gene TRBJ2-3, with TRBD1 as a possible D gene (6 bases). Per germline, CDR1 MNHEY and CDR2 SMNVEV (reference sequence). The germline V and J ends were trimmed by 9 bases and 2 bases, with 15 bases remaining between them. The CDR3 contains 14 residues. CDR3 sequence: CARVWGRVTDTQYF. The CDR3 DNA is TGTGCCAGGGTCTGGGGGCGGGTCACAGATACGCAGTATTTT.

As to this clone: At the DNA level, this CDR3 is encoded by other sequences in the same sample as well. The chain recombines TRBV9 with TRBJ1-3; tentatively, D is TRBD1 (5 bases). The CDR3 covers 14 residues. Trimming removed 2 bases from V and 0 bases from J, with 6 bases in between. Germline V gene data show CDR1 as SGDLS and CDR2 as YYNGEE. In nucleotides, the CDR3 is TGTGCCAGCAGCGTCGACAGCTCTGGAAACACCATATATTTT. Protein sequence: CASSVDSSGNTIYF. Based on the CDR3 plus reference TRBV9 and TRBJ1-3, the full variable domain is DSGVTQTPKHLITATGQRVTLRCSPRSGDLSVYWYQQSLDQGLQFLIQYYNGEERAKGNILERFSAQQFPDLHSELNLSSLELGDSALYFCASSVDSSGNTIYFGEGSWLTVV.

CDR3 amino acids: CASSLRAEGTSGDTQYF. Written as DNA, the CDR3 is TGTGCCAGCAGCTTAAGAGCGGAGGGGACTAGCGGCGATACGCAGTATTTT. This rearrangement joins TRBV7-8 to TRBJ2-3; 11 bases line up with TRBD2. Germline V gene lookup returns CDR1 SGHVS and CDR2 FQNEAQ. The CDR3 is 17 residues long. V gave up 2 bases and J gave up 6 bases; unmatched junction bases: 10.

This clone was counted a few times. V usage is TRBV18 and J usage is TRBJ2-7; 14 bases line up with TRBD2. The V gene end was trimmed by 1 base and the J gene end by 7 bases; junction bases not matched to a gene: 3. There are 15 residues in the CDR3. CDR1 is KGHSH, CDR2 LQKENI, per germline. The CDR3 spells CASSPQGLAGEEQYF. In nucleotides, the CDR3 is TGTGCCAGCTCACCACAGGGACTAGCGGGGGAAGAGCAGTACTTC.

The rearrangement links TRBV30 to TRBJ1-1, with unresolved D. The germline V and J ends were trimmed by 0 bases and 0 bases, with 5 bases remaining between them. There are 13 residues in the CDR3. Germline CDR1 GTSNPN, CDR2 SVGIG (reference sequence). This CDR3 is CAWSVQMNTEAFF. In nucleotides, the CDR3 is TGTGCCTGGAGTGTCCAAATGAACACTGAAGCTTTCTTT. The full variable domain, its missing parts supplied by reference TRBV30 and TRBJ1-1, is SQTIHQWPATLVQPVGSPLSLECTVEGTSNPNLYWYRQAAGRGLQLLFYSVGIGQISSEVPQNLSASRPQDRQFILSSKKLLLSDSGFYLCAWSVQMNTEAFFGQGTRLTVV.

Judged by abundance, this clone is medium-sized (0.01 to 0.1%). This rearrangement joins TRBV11-3 to TRBJ2-3; D is undetermined. Trimming cost V 5 bases and J 1 base, with 7 bases left between them. CDR1 and CDR2 from the germline V gene are SGHNT and YENEEA. The CDR3 consists of 13 residues. The CDR3 here is CASSHRGTDTQYF. CDR3 sequence (DNA): TGTGCCAGCAGCCACCGGGGCACAGATACGCAGTATTTT. The full variable domain, completed using reference TRBV11-3 and TRBJ2-3, is EAGVVQSPRYKIIEKKQPVAFWCNPISGHNTLYWYLQNLGQGPELLIRYENEEAVDDSQLPKDRFSAERLKGVDSTLKIQPAELGDSAVYLCASSHRGTDTQYFGPGTRLTVL.

This clone was seen repeatedly, ten times or more. This chain links TRBV4-1 with TRBJ1-1; 10 bases fit TRBD1. The CDR3 loop spans 17 amino acids. V lost 0 bases and J lost 0; bases outside the gene matches: 4. CDR1 MGHRA and CDR2 YSYEKL come from the germline V gene. The CDR3 region is CASSQDPTGGLNTEAFF. In DNA, the CDR3 is TGCGCCAGCAGCCAAGACCCGACAGGGGGCTTGAACACTGAAGCTTTCTTT.

The J gene is TRBJ2-7, the V gene TRBV30; 15 bases are a match to TRBD2. The CDR3 has 18 residues. Germline V gives CDR1 GTSNPN, CDR2 SVGIG (reference sequence). J was trimmed by 0 bases and V by 2 bases; bases with no gene match: 8. The CDR3 loop is CAWSPPGLAGGSSYEQYF. CDR3 nucleotides: TGTGCCTGGAGTCCTCCGGGACTAGCGGGGGGAAGCTCCTACGAGCAGTACTTC. Full variable domain (remainder filled in from reference TRBV30 and TRBJ2-7): SQTIHQWPATLVQPVGSPLSLECTVEGTSNPNLYWYRQAAGRGLQLLFYSVGIGQISSEVPQNLSASRPQDRQFILSSKKLLLSDSGFYLCAWSPPGLAGGSSYEQYFGPGTRLTVT.